This TCR beta chain was retrieved from a study of Tregs in tolerant kidney transplant recipients (dated by TCRdb to about 2019). About the full investigation: Transplants used related donors with nonmyeloablative bone marrow transplantation; mixed chimerism was transient in the human trials. TCRbeta sequencing was used in the study to identify donor-specific regulatory T cells before combined kidney and bone marrow transplantation, and the identified cells were then tracked after transplant.

Results and caveats for the whole study, not just this receptor: Although technical replication error seemed to be minimal, the question of biological reproducibility was not addressed directly. The most biologically relevant and donor-specific TCRbeta repertoire appeared to be identified by expanding Tregs with activated donor B cells. Because only a small number of patients were included, the study had limitations, and the results will need to be validated in larger populations as well as under other immunosuppression protocols. Donor-specific Treg expansion was found to exceed global Treg expansion in tolerant patients, suggesting antigen-driven rather than nonspecific expansion. PCR primers changed over time for some patients, so nucleotide-level comparison across those patients' samples was not possible.

Taken from cysteine to phenylalanine, the CDR3 has 15 residues. The CDR3 was read in part: 36 bases, with the frame set at base 1. CDR1 is given as SGHRS and CDR2 as YFSETQ, both from the germline V gene. The junction carries 9 bases between V and J, which are trimmed by 0 bases and 0 bases respectively. For TCRbeta CDR3 sequencing, genomic DNA was extracted from sorted cells using the QIAGEN DNeasy Blood and Tissue Kit. High-throughput TCRbeta CDR3 sequencing, which included PCR amplification with bias correction and internal controls, was done commercially through immunoSEQ. In the original analysis: Unique productive TCRbeta sequences were defined by CDR3 nucleotide sequence where primers matched, otherwise by CDR3 amino acid sequence with Vbeta and Jbeta genes. As a correction for sorting error, sequences shared between sorted populations at a frequency ratio of 2:1 or less were discarded, and the remaining shared sequences were assigned to the higher population. A sequence was defined as donor-reactive if the sequence was expanded at least 5-fold in CFSE-low cells compared with unstimulated cells and had a frequency of at least 0.01% in CFSE-low cells. Jensen-Shannon divergence, calculated on the top 100 TCRbeta sequences ranked by frequency, was used to quantify repertoire divergence. When a sample had multiple sequencing runs, each run was corrected for sorting error separately and the runs were then pooled. Imported from immuneACCESS, the table was reduced by TCRdb to in-frame sequences with V and J called. These copies leave out some clones; in studies compared against another copy, an unresolved V gene accounts for under half, and the cause of the remainder is not known. That table furnishes V, J and clone size, whereas the DNA furnished D and trimming. This sample's records show more than 45,000 clones. The top ten constitute around 0.88% of the sample.

According to the study, the label for this sample's time point signals: blood sample drawn before combined kidney and bone marrow transplant. Unstimulated Tregs (CD4+CD25+CD127-), CD4+ non-Tregs (CD4+CD25-), CD4 and CD8 cells were FACS-sorted from thawed PBMCs. The patients were 4 recipients of combined kidney and bone marrow transplants from the ITN036ST trial, and samples were available only from these trial subjects. Healthy control blood was separated into PBMCs by Ficoll density gradient and cryopreserved, and patient PBMCs were collected both before and after transplant. Remarks on this clone: There is no known antigen for this receptor. The DNA ends 3 residues before the CDR3 does, and the rest of the CDR3 is filled in from the germline J gene.

The V gene is TRBV5-1 and the J gene is TRBJ1-1; no D segment can be confidently identified. This receptor was obtained from a human donor who received a combined kidney and bone marrow transplant. Sequenced here: CD4+ T cells from blood, sampled before the transplant. The DNA read from the CDR3 is TGCGCCAGCAGCTTGGATCAGGCAATGAACACTGAA. This is translated as CASSLDQAMNTE. The entire CDR3 reads CASSLDQAMNTEAFF.